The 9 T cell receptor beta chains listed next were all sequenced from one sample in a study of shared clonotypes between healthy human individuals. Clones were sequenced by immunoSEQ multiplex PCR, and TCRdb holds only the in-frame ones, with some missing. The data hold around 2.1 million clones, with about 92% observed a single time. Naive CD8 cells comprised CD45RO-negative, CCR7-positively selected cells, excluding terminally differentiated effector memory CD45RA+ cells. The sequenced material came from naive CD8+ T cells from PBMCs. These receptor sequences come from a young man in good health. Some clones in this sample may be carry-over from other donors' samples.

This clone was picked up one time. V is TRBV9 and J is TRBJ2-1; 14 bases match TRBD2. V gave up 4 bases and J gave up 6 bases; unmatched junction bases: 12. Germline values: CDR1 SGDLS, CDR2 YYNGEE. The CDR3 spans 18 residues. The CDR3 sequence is CASSKYPGLAGVGNEQFF. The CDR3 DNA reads TGTGCCAGCAGCAAATACCCGGGACTAGCGGGAGTAGGCAATGAGCAGTTCTTC.

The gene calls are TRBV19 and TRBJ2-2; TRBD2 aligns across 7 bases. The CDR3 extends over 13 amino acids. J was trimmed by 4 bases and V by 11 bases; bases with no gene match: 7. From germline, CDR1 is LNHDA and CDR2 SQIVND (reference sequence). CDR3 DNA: TGTGCCGGGGGAGGGCCAGGCACCGGGGAGCTGTTTTTT. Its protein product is CAGGGPGTGELFF.

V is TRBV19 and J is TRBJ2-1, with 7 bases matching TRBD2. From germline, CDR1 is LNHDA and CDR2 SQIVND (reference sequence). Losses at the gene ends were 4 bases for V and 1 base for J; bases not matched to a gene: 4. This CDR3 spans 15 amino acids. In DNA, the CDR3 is TGTGCCAGTAGTAGGGCGGGAGCGTCCTACAATGAGCAGTTCTTC. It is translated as CASSRAGASYNEQFF.

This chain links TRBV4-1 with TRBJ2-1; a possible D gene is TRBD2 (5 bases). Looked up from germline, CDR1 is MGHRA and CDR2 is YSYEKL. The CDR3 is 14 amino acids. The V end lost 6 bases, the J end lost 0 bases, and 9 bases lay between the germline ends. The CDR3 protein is CASRRANSYNEQFF. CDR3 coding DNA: TGCGCCAGCAGGCGGGCGAACTCCTACAATGAGCAGTTCTTC.

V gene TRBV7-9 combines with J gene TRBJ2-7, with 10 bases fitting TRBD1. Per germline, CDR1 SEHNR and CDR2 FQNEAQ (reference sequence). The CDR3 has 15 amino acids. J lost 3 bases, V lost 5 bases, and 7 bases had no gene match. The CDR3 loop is CASSPPGQGYYEQYF. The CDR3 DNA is TGTGCCAGCAGCCCACCGGGACAGGGGTACTACGAGCAGTACTTC.

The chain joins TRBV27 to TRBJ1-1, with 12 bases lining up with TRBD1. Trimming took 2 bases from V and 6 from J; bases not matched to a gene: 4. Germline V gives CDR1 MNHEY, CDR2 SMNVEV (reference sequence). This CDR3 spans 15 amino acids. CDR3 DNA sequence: TGTGCCAGCAGTTTAGTTGGGACAGGGGGCCCTGAAGCTTTCTTT. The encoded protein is CASSLVGTGGPEAFF.

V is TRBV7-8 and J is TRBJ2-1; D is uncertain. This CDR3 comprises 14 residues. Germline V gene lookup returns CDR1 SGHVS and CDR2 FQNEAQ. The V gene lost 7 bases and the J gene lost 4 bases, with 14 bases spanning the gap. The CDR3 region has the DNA TGTGCCAGCATCAAGTCGATAGTTTACAATGAGCAGTTCTTC. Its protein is CASIKSIVYNEQFF.

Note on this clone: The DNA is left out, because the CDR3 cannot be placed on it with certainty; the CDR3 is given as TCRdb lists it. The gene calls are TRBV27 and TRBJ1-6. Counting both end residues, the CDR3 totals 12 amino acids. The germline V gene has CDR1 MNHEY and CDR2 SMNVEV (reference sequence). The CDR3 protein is CASSSSNSPLHF.

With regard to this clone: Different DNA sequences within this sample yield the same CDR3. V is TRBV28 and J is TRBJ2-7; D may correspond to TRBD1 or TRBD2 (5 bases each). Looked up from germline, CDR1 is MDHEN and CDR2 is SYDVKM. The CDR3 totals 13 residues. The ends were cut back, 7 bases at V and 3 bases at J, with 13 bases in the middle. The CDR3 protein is CASTRGVSYEQYF. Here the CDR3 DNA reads TGTGCCAGCACCCGAGGGGTAAGCTACGAGCAGTACTTC.